A single sample is the source of the 20 T cell receptor beta chains below, sequenced in a study of cytomegalovirus exposure and HLA in healthy donors. Sequenced by immunoSEQ multiplex PCR; TCRdb stores in-frame clones only, minus some. In the table there are more than 55,000 clones, around nine tenths of which are singletons. Sequenced input: PBMCs. The receptor set was obtained from a man aged 18 to 30 in good health and CMV-seronegative.

The chain uses TRBV27 and TRBJ2-6; 9 bases match TRBD1. In germline, CDR1 is MNHEY, CDR2 SMNVEV (reference sequence). The CDR3 consists of 17 residues. Losses at the gene ends were 8 bases for V and 0 bases for J; bases not matched to a gene: 8. The chain's CDR3 is CASAPGQGHSGANVLTF. The CDR3 DNA reads TGTGCCAGCGCACCGGGACAGGGCCACTCTGGGGCCAACGTCCTGACTTTC.

The sample holds one count of this clone. The chain is built from TRBV6-1 and TRBJ2-2; D is unresolved. The CDR3 is 13 residues long. V lost 4 bases and J 3 bases, leaving 6 bases between the germline ends. Germline V gives CDR1 MNHNS, CDR2 SASEGT. The CDR3 loop reads CASSAVYTGELFF. The CDR3 DNA is TGTGCCAGCAGTGCCGTGTACACCGGGGAGCTGTTTTTT.

This clone was seen more than once but under ten times. This chain joins TRBV11-2 and TRBJ1-4, with D possibly matching TRBD1 (6 bases). Germline V gene lookup returns CDR1 SGHAT and CDR2 FQNNGV. The CDR3 is 13 amino acids. V was cut by 5 bases and J by 5 bases, with 9 bases left in between. The CDR3 protein is CASSRQANEKLFF. The CDR3 bases are TGTGCCAGCAGCCGACAGGCGAATGAAAAACTGTTTTTT.

The sample holds one count of this clone. The CDR3 DNA reads TGTGCCAGCAGCTTAACCGGGAACACTGAAGCTTTCTTT. This encodes CASSLTGNTEAFF. V is TRBV5-6 and J is TRBJ1-1; D is unresolved. This CDR3 spans 13 amino acids. Trimming stripped 2 bases from V and 1 base from J, with 6 bases between. CDR1 and CDR2 from the germline V gene are SGHDT and YYEEEE.

This clone appeared a single time. This chain uses TRBV6-1 with TRBJ1-5; D unclear. There are 15 residues in the CDR3. With 2 bases removed from V and 4 bases from J, the gap between germline ends came to 12 bases. Per the germline V gene, CDR1 is MNHNS and CDR2 is SASEGT. Here the CDR3 DNA reads TGTGCCAGCAGTGAATTTTCAGGAAATAATCAGCCCCAGCATTTT. Protein: CASSEFSGNNQPQHF.

The CDR3 coding sequence is TGTGCCAGCACCTCCCGGACAGGGCGAACTCAGCCCCAGCATTTT. It translates to CASTSRTGRTQPQHF. The chain has TRBV28 and TRBJ1-5; 8 bases fit TRBD1. V shed 7 bases, J shed 6 bases, and the junction held 11 bases outside the gene matches. The germline gives CDR1 MDHEN, CDR2 SYDVKM. The CDR3 length is 15 residues.

V gene TRBV27 combines with J gene TRBJ2-1; TRBD1 matches at 8 bases. Germline values: CDR1 MNHEY, CDR2 SMNVEV (reference sequence). Germline trimming cut 3 bases from V and 12 bases from J; bases unmatched to any gene: 13. The CDR3 has 15 amino acids. The CDR3 sequence: CASSFGQGGLRGQFF. CDR3 sequence (DNA): TGTGCCAGCAGTTTCGGACAGGGAGGCCTTAGGGGGCAGTTCTTC.

The chain employs TRBV19 and TRBJ2-1, with 14 positions matching TRBD2. The CDR3 is 18 amino acids. The trim removed 9 bases at V and 5 bases at J, leaving 15 bases unmatched. Germline loops: CDR1 LNHDA, CDR2 SQIVND (reference sequence). CDR3 loop: CASRLGTSGSPRNNEQFF. The CDR3 DNA reads TGTGCCAGCAGACTCGGGACTAGCGGGAGTCCCCGTAACAATGAGCAGTTCTTC.

On this clone itself: Other DNA sequences in the same sample also yield this CDR3. The genes are TRBV2 and TRBJ1-1, with TRBD1 identical over 7 bases. Per germline, CDR1 SNHLY and CDR2 FYNNEI. CDR3 length: 13 residues. Trimming removed 6 bases from V and 1 base from J; junction bases left unmatched: 2. The DNA of the CDR3 is TGTGCCAGCAGCAGGGGGGAGAACACTGAAGCTTTCTTT. Protein sequence: CASSRGENTEAFF.

The chain links TRBV13 to TRBJ2-2; maybe TRBD1 (5 bases). Germline V CDR1 and CDR2: PRHDT, FYEKMQ (reference sequence). The CDR3 contains 13 residues. Trimming shortened V by 4 bases and J by 5 bases, and 8 bases separated the two germline ends. In DNA, the CDR3 is TGTGCCAGCAGCTCAGGACAAACCGGGGAGCTGTTTTTT. Its protein is CASSSGQTGELFF.

The gene calls are TRBV7-9 and TRBJ2-5; 10 nucleotides line up with TRBD2. Germline V gives CDR1 SEHNR, CDR2 FQNEAQ (reference sequence). V trimming: 4 bases; J trimming: 5 bases; junction bases outside the gene matches: 4. The CDR3 totals 14 residues. The CDR3 loop is CASSSSGRVETQYF. The CDR3 DNA sequence: TGTGCCAGCAGCTCGAGCGGGAGGGTTGAGACCCAGTACTTC. Full variable domain (missing parts from reference TRBV7-9 and TRBJ2-5): DTGVSQNPRHKITKRGQNVTFRCDPISEHNRLYWYRQTLGQGPEFLTYFQNEAQLEKSRLLSDRFSAERPKGSFSTLEIQRTEQGDSAMYLCASSSSGRVETQYFGPGTRLLVL.

This clone was observed once. V is TRBV11-3 and J is TRBJ1-1, with D unclear. The CDR3 extends over 15 amino acids. Germline CDR1 reads SGHNT; CDR2 reads YENEEA. V lost 1 base and J 0 bases, leaving 9 bases between the germline ends. The DNA for the CDR3 is TGTGCCAGCAGCTTAGGGTCAGGCATGAACACTGAAGCTTTCTTT. Protein sequence: CASSLGSGMNTEAFF.

CDR3 in DNA: TGTGCCAGCAGTTTAGGGCAGCTGAATGAAAAACTGTTTTTT. Translating gives CASSLGQLNEKLFF. The rearrangement links TRBV27 to TRBJ1-4; D remains ambiguous. Germline V gene data show CDR1 as MNHEY and CDR2 as SMNVEV (reference sequence). This CDR3 spans 14 amino acids. V lost 2 bases, J lost 5 bases, and 9 bases lay in between.

The chain couples TRBV25-1 to TRBJ2-1; the match to TRBD1 covers 8 bases. Germline trimming cut 3 bases from V and 8 bases from J; bases unmatched to any gene: 9. There are 15 residues in the CDR3. Germline CDR1 reads MGHDK; CDR2 reads SYGVNS. CDR3 sequence (DNA): TGTGCCAGCAGTGACCGAGGACAGGGTGTTGATGAGCAGTTCTTC. It codes for CASSDRGQGVDEQFF.

This clone was observed once. The chain is built from TRBV15 and TRBJ2-7; D might be TRBD1 (6 bases). Trimming stripped 4 bases from V and 4 bases from J, with 8 bases between. The CDR3 is made up of 12 amino acids. Germline V gene data show CDR1 as LNHNV and CDR2 as YYDKDF (reference sequence). This CDR3 reads CATSKTGYEQYF. CDR3 coding DNA: TGTGCCACCAGCAAAACAGGGTACGAGCAGTACTTC.

V gene TRBV5-1 combines with J gene TRBJ2-5, with 10 bases identical to TRBD2. Germline lookup yields CDR1 SGHRS and CDR2 YFSETQ. V lost 4 bases to trimming and J lost 4 bases; unmatched junction nucleotides: 10. This CDR3 is built from 16 residues. The CDR3: CASSGAITSGTETQYF. CDR3 DNA sequence: TGCGCCAGCAGCGGAGCGATCACTAGCGGGACAGAGACCCAGTACTTC.

This clone was counted a few times. The chain joins TRBV6-5 to TRBJ1-4; D uncertain. The V end lost 6 bases, the J end lost 4 bases, and 15 bases lay between the germline ends. The CDR3 covers 15 residues. The germline CDR1 and CDR2 sequences are MNHEY and SVGAGI. Written as DNA, the CDR3 is TGTGCCAGCAGAGGTCGGGTGTCCGGTAATGAAAAACTGTTTTTT. It specifies CASRGRVSGNEKLFF.

J is TRBJ1-5 and V is TRBV19; tentative D call: TRBD1 (6 bases). This CDR3 is 15 amino acids long. Trimming took off 9 bases at V and 1 base at J, with 16 bases between the two ends. Germline V gene data show CDR1 as LNHDA and CDR2 as SQIVND (reference sequence). The chain's CDR3 is CASGPGQRSNQPQHF. The CDR3 nucleotides read TGTGCCAGCGGACCTGGACAGCGGAGCAATCAGCCCCAGCATTTT.

The chain recombines TRBV30 with TRBJ2-2; D may be TRBD2 (5 bases). The CDR3 spans 16 residues. Germline CDR1 and CDR2: GTSNPN and SVGIG (reference sequence). The germline V and J ends were trimmed by 0 bases and 2 bases, with 13 bases remaining between them. The CDR3: CAWSVDWGVNTGELFF. DNA for the CDR3: TGTGCCTGGAGTGTCGATTGGGGAGTAAACACCGGGGAGCTGTTTTTT.

The V gene is TRBV5-4, the J gene TRBJ1-4; 8 bases are a match to TRBD1. The CDR3 sequence is 15 residues long. Germline trimming cut 2 bases from V and 8 bases from J; bases unmatched to any gene: 8. CDR1 SGHNT and CDR2 YYREEE come from the germline V gene (reference sequence). The CDR3 region is CASSFGRQGREKLFF. CDR3 in DNA: TGTGCCAGCAGCTTTGGCCGACAGGGGAGAGAAAAACTGTTTTTT.